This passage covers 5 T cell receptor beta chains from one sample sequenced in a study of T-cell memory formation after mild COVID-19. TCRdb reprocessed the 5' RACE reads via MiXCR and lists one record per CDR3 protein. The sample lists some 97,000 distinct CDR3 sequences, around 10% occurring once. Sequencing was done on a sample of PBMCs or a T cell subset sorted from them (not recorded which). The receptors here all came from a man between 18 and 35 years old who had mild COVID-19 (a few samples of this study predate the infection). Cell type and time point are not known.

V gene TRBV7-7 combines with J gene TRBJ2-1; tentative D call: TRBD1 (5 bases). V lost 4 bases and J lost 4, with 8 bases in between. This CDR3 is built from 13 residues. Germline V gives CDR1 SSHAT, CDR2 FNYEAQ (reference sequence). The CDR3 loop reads CASSSAGYNEQFF. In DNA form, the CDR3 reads TGTGCCAGCAGCTCAGCAGGGTACAATGAGCAGTTCTTC.

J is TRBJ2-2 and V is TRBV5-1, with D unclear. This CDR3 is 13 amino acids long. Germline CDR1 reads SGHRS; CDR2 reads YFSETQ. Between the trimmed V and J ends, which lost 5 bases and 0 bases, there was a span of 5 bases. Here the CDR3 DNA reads TGCGCCAGCAGGTCCCCGAACACCGGGGAGCTGTTTTTT. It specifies CASRSPNTGELFF.

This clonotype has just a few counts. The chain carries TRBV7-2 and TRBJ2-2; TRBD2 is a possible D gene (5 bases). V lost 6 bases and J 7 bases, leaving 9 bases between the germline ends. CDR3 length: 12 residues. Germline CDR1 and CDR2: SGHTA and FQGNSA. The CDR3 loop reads CASSPGVGELFF. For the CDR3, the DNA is TGTGCCAGCAGTCCCGGGGTCGGGGAGCTGTTTTTT.

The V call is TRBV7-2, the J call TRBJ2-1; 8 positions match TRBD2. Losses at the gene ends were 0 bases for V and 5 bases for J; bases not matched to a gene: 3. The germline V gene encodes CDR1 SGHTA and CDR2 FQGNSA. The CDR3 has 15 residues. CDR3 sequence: CASSLALAGHNEQFF. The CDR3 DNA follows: TGTGCCAGCAGCTTAGCGTTAGCGGGGCACAATGAGCAGTTCTTC. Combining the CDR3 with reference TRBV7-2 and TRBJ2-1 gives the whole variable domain GAGVSQSPSNKVTEKGKDVELRCDPISGHTALYWYRQSLGQGLEFLIYFQGNSAPDKSGLPSDRFSAERTGGSVSTLTIQRTQQEDSAVYLCASSLALAGHNEQFFGPGTRLTVL.

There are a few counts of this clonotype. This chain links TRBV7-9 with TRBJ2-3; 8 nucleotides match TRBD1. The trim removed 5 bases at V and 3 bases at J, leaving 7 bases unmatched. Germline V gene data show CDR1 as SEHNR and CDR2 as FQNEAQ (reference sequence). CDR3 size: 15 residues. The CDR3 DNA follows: TGTGCCAGCAGCCCTGGACAGGGATCGACAGATACGCAGTATTTT. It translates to CASSPGQGSTDTQYF.